The 10 T cell receptor beta chains below were found in one sample sequenced in a study of cytomegalovirus exposure and HLA in healthy donors. Primers: 60 Vbeta forward and 13 Jbeta reverse. Here immunoSEQ multiplex PCR was the method, and the copy in TCRdb shows in-frame clones only, minus some. The profile shows about 180,000 clones, 75% to 85% of them singletons. Sequenced sample: PBMCs. The receptors originated from a woman in her 30s in good health and CMV-seropositive.

V is TRBV7-9 and J is TRBJ2-1; 8 bases map to TRBD2. This CDR3 spans 14 amino acids. The junction had 10 bases not matched to a gene; V was cut back by 6 bases and J by 9 bases. Per germline, CDR1 SEHNR and CDR2 FQNEAQ (reference sequence). CDR3 DNA: TGTGCCAGCAGGTTGGGGACTAGTCTCTTTGAGCAGTTCTTC. It translates to CASRLGTSLFEQFF.

V is TRBV7-9 and J is TRBJ2-3; D may be TRBD2 (5 bases). The germline V gene encodes CDR1 SEHNR and CDR2 FQNEAQ (reference sequence). V lost 1 base, J lost 2 bases, and 10 bases lay in between. The CDR3 runs to 15 residues. CDR3 residues: CASSLERGSTDTQYF. The CDR3 nucleotides read TGTGCCAGCAGCTTAGAGAGAGGGTCCACAGATACGCAGTATTTT.

The chain couples TRBV11-2 to TRBJ2-5; D may be TRBD1 (6 bases). From germline, CDR1 is SGHAT and CDR2 FQNNGV. This CDR3 comprises 20 residues. Trimming stripped 0 bases from V and 5 bases from J, with 28 bases between. This chain's CDR3 is CASSLDPYREAPLIYETQYF. CDR3 DNA sequence: TGTGCCAGCAGCTTAGATCCTTACAGGGAAGCCCCACTGATATATGAGACCCAGTACTTC.

V is TRBV5-1 and J is TRBJ1-5, with 9 bases aligning to TRBD1. Trimming at V came to 0 bases and at J to 8 bases, leaving 9 bases not matched to a gene. Germline V lookup: CDR1 SGHRS, CDR2 YFSETQ. The CDR3 is 16 residues long. The CDR3 loop reads CASSLGGTGSGEPQHF. The DNA of the CDR3 is TGCGCCAGCAGCTTGGGGGGGACAGGGTCCGGGGAGCCCCAGCATTTT.

The J gene is TRBJ2-7, the V gene TRBV2, with D uncertain. Trimming shortened V by 6 bases and J by 0 bases, and 6 bases separated the two germline ends. The CDR3 loop spans 12 amino acids. Germline CDR1 and CDR2: SNHLY and FYNNEI. In DNA, the CDR3 is TGTGCCAGCAGCTACAGCTCCTACGAGCAGTACTTC. Translation: CASSYSSYEQYF.

V gene TRBV28 combines with J gene TRBJ1-2, with 9 bases identical to TRBD1. Germline V CDR1 and CDR2: MDHEN, SYDVKM. Unmatched junction bases numbered 11, after V lost 4 bases and J lost 5 bases. This CDR3 contains 16 residues. The CDR3 spells CASSSSWTGDTYGYTF. The CDR3 DNA is TGTGCCAGCAGTTCTTCCTGGACAGGGGATACTTATGGCTACACCTTC.

The genes are TRBV7-9 and TRBJ1-2; tentative D call: TRBD1 (5 bases). There are 15 residues in the CDR3. CDR1 is SEHNR, CDR2 FQNEAQ, per germline (reference sequence). V lost 8 bases to trimming and J lost 4 bases, with 20 bases between them. The DNA for the CDR3 is TGTGCCAGCCTGGGGAACCCCGGACACTCCTATGGCTACACCTTC. This sequence encodes CASLGNPGHSYGYTF.

V gene TRBV5-1 combines with J gene TRBJ1-3, with 9 bases fitting TRBD1. The CDR3 spans 17 residues. With V trimmed by 4 bases and J by 0 bases, 8 bases remained unmatched. Germline V gene data show CDR1 as SGHRS and CDR2 as YFSETQ. This CDR3 reads CASSPGQGFYSGNTIYF. CDR3 nucleotide sequence: TGCGCCAGCAGCCCGGGACAGGGATTCTACTCTGGAAACACCATATATTTT. Complete variable domain (other parts from reference TRBV5-1 and TRBJ1-3): KAGVTQTPRYLIKTRGQQVTLSCSPISGHRSVSWYQQTPGQGLQFLFEYFSETQRNKGNFPGRFSGRQFSNSRSEMNVSTLELGDSALYLCASSPGQGFYSGNTIYFGEGSWLTVV.

The chain's CDR3 is CATRPPMNTEAFF. The CDR3 bases are TGTGCCACTCGTCCCCCTATGAACACTGAAGCTTTCTTT. The chain joins TRBV7-9 to TRBJ1-1; D remains ambiguous. Germline V CDR1 and CDR2: SEHNR, FQNEAQ (reference sequence). Between the trimmed V and J ends, which lost 10 bases and 0 bases, there was a span of 12 bases. The CDR3 is made up of 13 amino acids.

The V gene is TRBV6-4, the J gene TRBJ2-1; the D gene is possibly TRBD2 (5 bases). The CDR3 runs to 13 residues. Trimming left V 4 bases short and J 10 bases short, with 14 bases between. Germline V gene lookup returns CDR1 MRHNA and CDR2 SNTAGT. CDR3 sequence (DNA): TGTGCCAGCAGTGCGAGTCCCGAGGGAGAGCAGTTCTTC. Translated: CASSASPEGEQFF.